The 9 T cell receptor beta chains below all came from one sample that was sequenced in a study of T cell responses to AZD1222 COVID-19 vaccine. TCRdb keeps only in-frame clones here, not all; method: immunoSEQ multiplex PCR. The sample holds around 110,000 clones, roughly nine tenths seen once. This sample comprised peripheral blood, obtained on day 0 of AZD1222 vaccination. The receptors were gathered from an adult in good health.

The genes are TRBV6-6 and TRBJ1-6; D unclear. Trimming left V 4 bases short and J 7 bases short, with 17 bases between. Germline values: CDR1 MNHNY, CDR2 SVGAGI (reference sequence). This CDR3 spans 16 amino acids. The CDR3 nucleotides are TGTGCCAGCAGTTCCACCGCCGGCCGAGGGAATTCACCCCTCCACTTT. It specifies CASSSTAGRGNSPLHF.

The chain is built from TRBV19 and TRBJ1-5; 11 bases are a match to TRBD1. Germline CDR1 reads LNHDA; CDR2 reads SQIVND (reference sequence). V was pared by 10 bases and J by 2 bases, with 10 bases of the junction left unmatched. The CDR3 totals 16 residues. CDR3 protein: CAIGGQGAGGNQPQHF. CDR3 sequence (DNA): TGTGCCATTGGAGGACAGGGGGCCGGAGGCAATCAGCCCCAGCATTTT.

The chain uses TRBV6-1 and TRBJ2-7, with 9 nucleotides matching TRBD1. V gave up 4 bases and J gave up 6 bases; unmatched junction bases: 16. This CDR3 has 17 amino acids. In germline, CDR1 is MNHNS, CDR2 SASEGT. This CDR3 is CASSAEVTGQGGFEQYF. For the CDR3, the DNA is TGTGCCAGCAGTGCCGAAGTGACGGGACAGGGTGGGTTCGAGCAGTACTTC.

This clone was detected only a few times. This sequence joins TRBV19 and TRBJ2-7; 9 bases are shared with TRBD2. Trimming cost V 5 bases and J 4 bases; bases outside gene matches: 6. In germline, CDR1 is LNHDA, CDR2 SQIVND (reference sequence). The CDR3 consists of 14 residues. CDR3 bases: TGTGCCAGTAGTGCCCTGACTAGCGGATACGAGCAGTACTTC. Translation gives CASSALTSGYEQYF.

The V call is TRBV5-6, the J call TRBJ1-2; D unclear. V dropped 6 bases and J dropped 3 bases, with 12 bases sitting between them. Looked up from germline, CDR1 is SGHDT and CDR2 is YYEEEE. This CDR3 has 13 amino acids. The DNA for the CDR3 is TGTGCCAGCAATGACCAGGCTTACTATGGCTACACCTTC. Encoded protein: CASNDQAYYGYTF.

The gene calls are TRBV18 and TRBJ2-7; D might be TRBD2 (5 bases). V was clipped by 3 bases and J by 7 bases, with 7 bases between them. Germline V gene lookup returns CDR1 KGHSH and CDR2 LQKENI. The CDR3 extends over 11 amino acids. The CDR3 spells CASSPGREQYF. The CDR3 nucleotides are TGTGCCAGCTCACCTGGGAGAGAGCAGTACTTC. The variable domain in full, with the rest retrieved from reference TRBV18 and TRBJ2-7, is NAGVMQNPRHLVRRRGQEARLRCSPMKGHSHVYWYRQLPEEGLKFMVYLQKENIIDESGMPKERFSAEFPKEGPSILRIQQVVRGDSAAYFCASSPGREQYFGPGTRLTVT.

The rearrangement joins TRBV5-1 to TRBJ2-3; TRBD2 matches at 8 bases. CDR3 size: 17 residues. Germline values: CDR1 SGHRS, CDR2 YFSETQ. With 0 bases clipped from V and 0 bases from J, the junction kept 6 bases outside the gene matches. The CDR3 loop is CASSLGASGYSTDTQYF. As DNA, the CDR3 is TGCGCCAGCAGCTTGGGAGCTAGCGGGTATAGCACAGATACGCAGTATTTT. Variable domain in full (rest from reference TRBV5-1 and TRBJ2-3): KAGVTQTPRYLIKTRGQQVTLSCSPISGHRSVSWYQQTPGQGLQFLFEYFSETQRNKGNFPGRFSGRQFSNSRSEMNVSTLELGDSALYLCASSLGASGYSTDTQYFGPGTRLTVL.

This clone was seen a few times. V usage is TRBV5-1 and J usage is TRBJ2-7; D not resolved. CDR1 is SGHRS, CDR2 YFSETQ, per germline. Trimming stripped 0 bases from V and 4 bases from J, with 14 bases between. The CDR3 has 15 amino acids. The CDR3 region is CASSLEPELGYEQYF. DNA of the CDR3: TGCGCCAGCAGCTTGGAGCCAGAGTTGGGGTACGAGCAGTACTTC. The full variable domain, in which reference TRBV5-1 and TRBJ2-7 provide the parts outside the CDR3, is KAGVTQTPRYLIKTRGQQVTLSCSPISGHRSVSWYQQTPGQGLQFLFEYFSETQRNKGNFPGRFSGRQFSNSRSEMNVSTLELGDSALYLCASSLEPELGYEQYFGPGTRLTVT.

The rearrangement links TRBV28 to TRBJ1-1; unclear D gene. Trimming shortened V by 3 bases and J by 4 bases, and 9 bases separated the two germline ends. This CDR3 spans 13 amino acids. Germline values: CDR1 MDHEN, CDR2 SYDVKM. In DNA form, the CDR3 reads TGTGCCAGCAGTTTTTCAATAAGCACTGAAGCTTTCTTT. Translating gives CASSFSISTEAFF.